This TCR beta chain was profiled in a study of T cells in Graves' hyperthyroidism and ophthalmopathy. Trimming took 6 bases from V and 1 from J; bases not matched to a gene: 6. The CDR3 has 15 amino acids. Germline CDR1 reads WNHNN; CDR2 reads SYGVQD (reference sequence). Amplification of TCR beta CDR3 regions was performed using RNA transcripts as template. The HTBI primer set was used in a first-round RT-PCR of the TCR CDR3. Using its own MiXCR run on the multiplex PCR reads, TCRdb lists one record per CDR3 protein. Altogether some 400,000 distinct CDR3 sequences are present, less than 15% being singletons, with the ten largest covering 20%. These patients, aged 18 to 65, had recently diagnosed hyperthyroidism lasting under 2 months.

The J gene is TRBJ1-2, the V gene TRBV10-1, with TRBD1 matching 9 bases. The TCR originated in a man aged 30-40 years with Graves' hyperthyroidism that later progressed to Graves' ophthalmopathy. What was sequenced was blood. CDR3 sequence: CASSGGQGFNYGYTF. The CDR3, as DNA: TGCGCCAGCAGCGGGGGACAGGGATTTAACTATGGCTACACCTTC.